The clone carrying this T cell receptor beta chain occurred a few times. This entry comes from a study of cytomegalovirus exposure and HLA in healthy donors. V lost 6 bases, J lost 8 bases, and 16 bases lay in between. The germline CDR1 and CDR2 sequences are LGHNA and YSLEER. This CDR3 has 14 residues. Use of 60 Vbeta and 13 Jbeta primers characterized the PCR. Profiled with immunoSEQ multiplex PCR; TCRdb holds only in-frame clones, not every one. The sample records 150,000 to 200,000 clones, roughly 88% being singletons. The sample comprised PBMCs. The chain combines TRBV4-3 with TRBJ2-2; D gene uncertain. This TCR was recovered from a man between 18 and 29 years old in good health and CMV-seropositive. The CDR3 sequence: CASSLISTTGELFF. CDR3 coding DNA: TGCGCCAGCAGTCTAATTAGTACCACGGGGGAGCTGTTTTTT.